This T cell receptor (beta chain) appears in the sequencing data of a study of shared clonotypes between healthy human individuals (dated by TCRdb to about 2020). Study-wide context: The cohort included a few men and two women between 18 and 49 years of age. For each donor, CD4 naive and CD4 memory were each run on three plates, CD8 naive on two plates, and CD8 memory on one plate. Blood TCR repertoires of five healthy adults were deeply sequenced to estimate repertoire size and the extent of clonotype sharing between individuals. Libraries were prepared and TCR repertoires were sequenced by different laboratories using diverse techniques, in order to increase sequencing depth and limit assay-specific biases. Each donor's leukapheresis produced roughly between roughly 0.85 and 10 billion PBMCs.

For this clone: Its specific antigen is unknown. Within one base of it there is no much larger clone, and no base qualities were kept.

V loses 3 bases at its end and J loses 0 bases; junction bases beyond the gene matches: 10. The CDR3 numbers 19 residues from cysteine through phenylalanine. CDR3 DNA only is kept here, 57 bases in frame from base 1. Sequences SGHTA (CDR1) and FQGNSA (CDR2) are obtained from the germline V gene. Donors were healthy HIV-negative adults with no recently reported acute infections or vaccinations. All donors were Caucasian adults living in Nashville, Tennessee, USA. CD4+ T cells were enriched by magnetic negative selection; naive cells were then positively selected on CD45RA, and the negative fraction formed the memory subset. Blood was collected by leukapheresis, and PBMCs were isolated by Ficoll-Histopaque density gradient centrifugation and then cryopreserved in liquid nitrogen vapor phase. Analytical flow cytometry was used to check the purity and quantity of every magnetically sorted T cell population. From each sorted fraction, genomic DNA was isolated and quantified by UV absorbance on a Nanodrop 2000c.

TCR CDR3 regions were amplified from genomic DNA by multiplex PCR using the deep immunoSEQ assay. Extracted genomic DNA from each cell subset was distributed evenly across all wells of several immunoSEQ 96-well plates, and each plate was treated as a replicate. For sorted subsets, each replicate PCR was loaded with approximately 0.2 ug genomic DNA, equivalent to some 27,000 T cell genomes. Purified libraries were quantified with a Qubit 3.0 fluorometer, sized on a Bioanalyzer 2100, and re-quantified with the KAPA Library Quantification kit. Every immunoSEQ 96-well plate was sequenced on a dedicated single-read 150-cycle Illumina NextSeq 550 flow cell. In the original analysis: The immunoSEQ output contained only junctional sequences without quality scores, so filtering could not match that applied to full-length reads. To assign V/J genes and CDR3, sequences were annotated using PyIR, a Python wrapper for IgBLAST v1.9, with IMGT germline references. Reads with weak V/J assignments (E-value above 1e-6), missing CDR3, stop codons, out-of-frame junctions, or ambiguous translated residues were removed. A V3J clonotype was defined by an identical inferred V gene, J gene, and CDR3 amino acid sequence. Percentage overlap between repertoires was computed as shared unique clonotypes divided by the size of the smaller repertoire. Repertoire richness was assessed with RTK rarefaction, the Chao1 estimator, and Recon v2.1 estimates of unobserved clonotypes. For all TCRbeta clonotypes obtained by the gDNA method from a handful of donors, generation probabilities were computed with OLGA. TCRdb limited this immuneACCESS table to in-frame rearrangements with V and J called. A share of clones is missing; checked studies link under half to unresolved V genes, and the rest is unexplained. V and J calls and clone size are as listed in that table; D and trimming were resolved from the DNA. The sample profile shows about 1 million clones; under 80% of them were found once. In total, the top ten clones hold roughly 1.5% of the sample.

Findings and caveats that apply to the study as a whole: Higher generation probabilities were observed for clonotypes shared by all four sorted-subset donors than for non-shared clonotypes. Sampling was restricted to blood, and TCR repertoires in tissues likely differ from the TCR repertoires found in blood. Larger estimated clonotype richness was generally found for naive subsets than for memory subsets. Because the study included only a small number of donors, the genetic and exposure-history diversity represented was limited. Rarefaction of sorted-subset datasets indicated incomplete sequencing despite the large sequencing depth. When a few donors were compared, the shared fraction of clonotypes was around 5% for naive CD4, about 4% for naive CD8, 2% to 2.5% for memory CD4, and 0.35% to 0.4% for memory CD8. Pairwise subsampling indicated that sequencing depth was expected to affect the degree of clonotype sharing among donors.

Source material: memory CD4+ T cells sorted from blood. This specimen's cell subset or site label, per the study, means: CD45RA-negative fraction. The chain joins TRBV7-2 to TRBJ2-6; TRBD2 agrees with 8 junctional bases. The TCR sequence derives from a man aged 18 to 29 in good health. The DNA is as follows: TGTGCCAGCAGCTTGCCAGCGGGAGTGGGTTCCTCTGGGGCCAACGTCCTGACTTTC. It translates to CASSLPAGVGSSGANVLTF.